A single TCR beta chain is shown here with its context. Generated by immunoSEQ multiplex PCR, the TCRdb table keeps only in-frame clones and is missing some. This sample carries approximately 50,000 clones, 80% to 90% of them seen once, and the ten largest clones take approximately 6.5%. In germline, CDR1 is SGHTA, CDR2 FQGTGA. The V gene end was trimmed by 5 bases and the J gene end by 2 bases; junction bases not matched to a gene: 6. The CDR3 runs to 14 residues. This sample was taken from a study of T cell responses to AZD1222 COVID-19 vaccine. Pooled in the analysis were second doses at about 4 or about 12 weeks.

Sequencing was performed on peripheral blood, taken 28 days after the second AZD1222 dose. This TCR derives from an adult who received the AZD1222 COVID-19 vaccine. The rearrangement uses TRBV7-3 and TRBJ2-7; TRBD1 aligns across 7 bases. CDR3 loop: CASSPGTVPYEQYF. Here the CDR3 DNA reads TGTGCCAGCAGCCCTGGGACAGTCCCCTACGAGCAGTACTTC.